The 18 T cell receptor beta chains reported below all come from one sample, sequenced in a study of T cell responses to AZD1222 COVID-19 vaccine. TCRdb's table, derived via immunoSEQ multiplex PCR, lists solely in-frame clones and lacks some. The table has 60,000 to 85,000 clones, around 90% seen once. Sequenced material: peripheral blood, taken 28 days after the second dose of the MenACWY control vaccine. These receptors were taken from an adult who received the MenACWY meningococcal vaccine as a control.

V gene TRBV5-4 combines with J gene TRBJ2-2, with D possibly matching TRBD2 (7 bases). The germline gives CDR1 SGHNT, CDR2 YYREEE (reference sequence). V was shortened by 5 bases and J by 5 bases, with 19 bases between the two germline ends. The CDR3 runs to 16 residues. The CDR3, as DNA: TGTGCCAGCAGGCTGTCGGGGGGCGCGAGTACCGGGGAGCTGTTTTTT. It translates to CASRLSGGASTGELFF. The variable domain in full, with the rest retrieved from reference TRBV5-4 and TRBJ2-2, is ETGVTQSPTHLIKTRGQQVTLRCSSQSGHNTVSWYQQALGQGPQFIFQYYREEENGRGNFPPRFSGLQFPNYSSELNVNALELDDSALYLCASRLSGGASTGELFFGEGSRLTVL.

V and J are TRBV6-5 and TRBJ1-2, with D hard to call. The germline CDR1 and CDR2 sequences are MNHEY and SVGAGI. V lost 6 bases, J lost 6 bases, and 14 bases lay in between. The CDR3 is made up of 13 amino acids. CDR3 sequence: CASSPDPWDGYTF. The CDR3 coding sequence is TGTGCCAGCAGCCCCGACCCCTGGGATGGCTACACCTTC.

This chain links TRBV6-5 with TRBJ1-6; D uncertain. In germline, CDR1 is MNHEY, CDR2 SVGAGI. The CDR3 has 13 amino acids. Trimming removed 2 bases from V and 8 bases from J, with 7 bases in between. CDR3 in amino acids: CASSYGSDSPLHF. The CDR3 nucleotides read TGTGCCAGCAGTTACGGGTCGGATTCACCCCTCCACTTT.

The J gene is TRBJ2-3, the V gene TRBV10-3; 8 bases map to TRBD1. Germline CDR1 ENHRY, CDR2 SYGVKD. The ends lost 7 bases at V and 3 bases at J; junction bases unmatched: 6. This CDR3 contains 14 residues. DNA for the CDR3: TGTGCCATCACTCCCGGGACAGGAACAGATACGCAGTATTTT. Translating gives CAITPGTGTDTQYF.

This rearrangement joins TRBV28 to TRBJ2-7; 10 bases are a match to TRBD1. This CDR3 contains 14 residues. V lost 5 bases and J lost 5; bases outside the gene matches: 6. Germline values: CDR1 MDHEN, CDR2 SYDVKM. CDR3 region: CASSQGQGIHEQYF. The CDR3, as DNA: TGTGCCAGCAGTCAGGGACAGGGGATCCACGAGCAGTACTTC.

This chain uses TRBV9 with TRBJ2-5; a possible D gene is TRBD2 (5 bases). The V end lost 3 bases, the J end lost 1 base, and 10 bases lay between the germline ends. Looked up from germline, CDR1 is SGDLS and CDR2 is YYNGEE. The length of the CDR3 is 14 residues. The CDR3 coding sequence is TGTGCCAGCAGCGGGGGAGATCCCCAAGAGACCCAGTACTTC. Translated: CASSGGDPQETQYF.

V usage is TRBV6-8 and J usage is TRBJ1-5; no definite D call. Germline lookup yields CDR1 MNHGY and CDR2 SAAAGT. CDR3 length: 11 residues. Trimming stripped 6 bases from V and 6 bases from J, with 6 bases between. CDR3 residues: CASRGFQPQHF. DNA of the CDR3: TGTGCCAGCAGGGGGTTTCAGCCCCAGCATTTT.

The chain couples TRBV28 to TRBJ1-2, with D possibly matching TRBD1 (5 bases). The CDR3 is 16 amino acids. Germline values: CDR1 MDHEN, CDR2 SYDVKM. With 4 bases removed from V and 4 bases from J, the gap between germline ends came to 19 bases. For the CDR3, the DNA is TGTGCCAGCAGTTCATATGTAGGGGTGGGGCCCTATGGCTACACCTTC. Protein sequence: CASSSYVGVGPYGYTF.

This clone was seen only a few times. The chain couples TRBV27 to TRBJ2-2; TRBD1 matches at 9 bases. The junction had 9 bases not matched to a gene; V was cut back by 6 bases and J by 4 bases. The CDR3 loop spans 16 amino acids. In germline, CDR1 is MNHEY, CDR2 SMNVEV (reference sequence). The CDR3 sequence: CASSEGVDRGTGELFF. The CDR3 DNA is TGTGCCAGCAGCGAGGGGGTGGACAGGGGCACCGGGGAGCTGTTTTTT.

The chain has TRBV3-1 (or the pseudogene TRBV3-2) and TRBJ1-2; TRBD1 is a possible D gene (5 bases). The germline gives CDR1 LGHDT, CDR2 YNNKEL (reference sequence). The germline V and J ends were trimmed by 0 bases and 8 bases, with 16 bases remaining between them. This CDR3 spans 15 amino acids. The CDR3 sequence is CASSQEIRAGEGYTF. The CDR3 coding sequence is TGTGCCAGCAGCCAAGAGATAAGGGCGGGGGAAGGCTACACCTTC.

This chain joins TRBV7-8 and TRBJ1-5; a weak D match, TRBD1 (5 bases). Germline V CDR1 and CDR2: SGHVS, FQNEAQ. Trimming removed 6 bases from V and 3 bases from J, with 15 bases in between. There are 15 residues in the CDR3. This CDR3 reads CASSLDGGPNQPQHF. The CDR3 DNA follows: TGTGCCAGCAGTCTAGACGGGGGTCCCAATCAGCCCCAGCATTTT.

The chain is built from TRBV30 and TRBJ2-7; no definite D call. V gave up 1 base and J gave up 6 bases, with 7 bases separating them. Germline V gene lookup returns CDR1 GTSNPN and CDR2 SVGIG (reference sequence). The CDR3 has 11 residues. The DNA of the CDR3 is TGTGCCTGGAGTGATAGTACCGAGCAGTACTTC. It translates to CAWSDSTEQYF.

The chain carries TRBV19 and TRBJ2-3, with 11 bases aligning to TRBD2. Germline assignment: CDR1 LNHDA and CDR2 SQIVND (reference sequence). The CDR3 has 16 amino acids. V lost 5 bases and J lost 6; bases outside the gene matches: 10. In nucleotides, the CDR3 is TGTGCCAGTAGTCCCCGTAGCGGGGGGGCCGTGGATACGCAGTATTTT. Translation gives CASSPRSGGAVDTQYF. Together with reference TRBV19 and TRBJ2-3, the CDR3 gives the full variable domain: DGGITQSPKYLFRKEGQNVTLSCEQNLNHDAMYWYRQDPGQGLRLIYYSQIVNDFQKGDIAEGYSVSREKKESFPLTVTSAQKNPTAFYLCASSPRSGGAVDTQYFGPGTRLTVL.

The table lists this clone with a count of one. The rearrangement joins TRBV9 to TRBJ2-7, with D possibly being TRBD2 (5 bases). The V end was cut by 2 bases, the J end by 3 bases, with 12 bases between. The V gene's germline CDR1 is SGDLS and CDR2 YYNGEE. The CDR3 spans 14 residues. The CDR3 is CASSVDLNYYEQYF. The CDR3, as DNA: TGTGCCAGCAGCGTGGACTTGAATTACTACGAGCAGTACTTC.

The V call is TRBV30, the J call TRBJ1-2; D is uncertain. Germline V gives CDR1 GTSNPN, CDR2 SVGIG (reference sequence). This CDR3 region has 14 residues. The ends were cut back, 4 bases at V and 0 bases at J, with 12 bases in the middle. The CDR3 sequence: CAWTQQETNYGYTF. The CDR3 DNA sequence: TGTGCCTGGACCCAGCAGGAAACTAACTATGGCTACACCTTC.

The CDR3 DNA reads as TGTGCCAGCGGGACAGCGGTGAACACTGAAGCTTTCTTT. This encodes CASGTAVNTEAFF. V usage is TRBV6-5 and J usage is TRBJ1-1; 7 bases are shared with TRBD1. From germline, CDR1 is MNHEY and CDR2 SVGAGI. V was clipped by 8 bases and J by 0 bases; unmatched bases: 3. The CDR3 is 13 residues long.

The count of this clone is one. The rearrangement uses TRBV7-9 and TRBJ1-3; D not certain. Trimming took off 4 bases at V and 0 bases at J, with 22 bases between the two ends. Germline V gene lookup returns CDR1 SEHNR and CDR2 FQNEAQ (reference sequence). CDR3 size: 19 residues. The CDR3 bases are TGTGCCAGCAGCTCGAGTCAAATCGGGGTACCTTACTCTGGAAACACCATATATTTT. Amino acid sequence: CASSSSQIGVPYSGNTIYF.

The chain links TRBV24-1 to TRBJ1-5; D may be TRBD1 (5 bases). Trimming took 3 bases from V and 9 from J, leaving 8 bases between them. The germline CDR1 and CDR2 sequences are KGHDR and SFDVKD. The CDR3 length is 12 residues. In nucleotides, the CDR3 is TGTGCCACCAGTGATGGGGCCAGGCCCCAGCATTTT. It specifies CATSDGARPQHF.